The 12 T cell receptor beta chains in this list originate from one sample, sequenced in a study of blood T cell repertoires in COVID-19. Some clones are missing from TCRdb's copy, which holds only in-frame ones; the method was immunoSEQ multiplex PCR. The sample carries about 34,000 clones, approximately 80% recorded once. The sequenced sample consisted of peripheral blood. The receptor source for this set is a man older than 75 with acute or convalescent COVID-19.

The rearrangement links TRBV7-9 to TRBJ1-6, with D perhaps matching TRBD1 (5 bases). Germline lookup yields CDR1 SEHNR and CDR2 FQNEAQ (reference sequence). This CDR3 contains 13 residues. Trimming pared 7 bases from V and 11 bases from J, leaving 15 bases between. The DNA of the CDR3 is TGTGCCAGCACCCTTAGTACGGGGGCACCCCTCCACTTT. This codes for CASTLSTGAPLHF.

The count of this clone is one. The chain recombines TRBV7-9 with TRBJ2-7, with 7 positions matching TRBD2. V was pared by 4 bases and J by 4 bases, with 10 bases of the junction left unmatched. Looked up from germline, CDR1 is SEHNR and CDR2 is FQNEAQ (reference sequence). The CDR3 totals 15 residues. CDR3 sequence (DNA): TGTGCCAGCAGCTCATCCGGGACCGGGGGGTACGAGCAGTACTTC. As protein: CASSSSGTGGYEQYF.

The chain employs TRBV7-2 and TRBJ2-1, with D maybe TRBD1 (5 bases). The germline V and J ends were trimmed by 1 base and 7 bases, with 14 bases remaining between them. This CDR3 has 15 residues. Per germline, CDR1 SGHTA and CDR2 FQGNSA. CDR3 sequence (DNA): TGTGCCAGCAGCTTAGGCCAGGGATATGGAAATGAGCAGTTCTTC. As protein: CASSLGQGYGNEQFF.

V usage is TRBV4-1 and J usage is TRBJ2-7; 12 bases align to TRBD2. Germline CDR1 MGHRA, CDR2 YSYEKL. CDR3 length: 16 residues. The trim removed 0 bases at V and 3 bases at J, leaving 3 bases unmatched. This CDR3 reads CASSQDLAGGDYEQYF. CDR3 coding DNA: TGCGCCAGCAGCCAAGACCTAGCGGGAGGGGACTACGAGCAGTACTTC.

V is TRBV14 and J is TRBJ2-7; D ambiguous. The CDR3 runs to 11 residues. Germline assignment: CDR1 SGHDN and CDR2 FVKESK. V lost 1 base and J lost 4, with 2 bases in between. DNA of the CDR3: TGTGCCAGCAGCCAAGCATACGAGCAGTACTTC. It codes for CASSQAYEQYF.

The V call is TRBV5-1, the J call TRBJ1-2; no definite D call. CDR1 and CDR2 from the germline V gene are SGHRS and YFSETQ. This CDR3 is 14 amino acids long. Trimming took 0 bases from V and 2 from J, leaving 8 bases between them. CDR3 residues: CASSLAPENYGYTF. As DNA, the CDR3 is TGCGCCAGCAGCTTGGCCCCAGAAAACTATGGCTACACCTTC.

The gene calls are TRBV10-3 and TRBJ2-7, with TRBD1 as a possible D gene (6 bases). Germline V gene sequence: CDR1 ENHRY, CDR2 SYGVKD. Deletions cut 7 bases from V and 6 bases from J, with 16 bases between. The CDR3 length is 13 residues. CDR3 amino acids: CAIMRQELSEQYF. CDR3 in DNA: TGTGCCATCATGAGACAGGAACTAAGCGAGCAGTACTTC.

V is TRBV29-1 and J is TRBJ1-1; TRBD1 might be the D (5 bases). Trimming pared 6 bases from V and 1 base from J, leaving 9 bases between. The CDR3 contains 12 residues. CDR1 SQVTM and CDR2 ANQGSEA come from the germline V gene. DNA for the CDR3: TGCAGCGTGGGGGGGAGGAACACTGAAGCTTTCTTT. This codes for CSVGGRNTEAFF.

V is TRBV2 and J is TRBJ2-1; no definite D call. Trimming pared 4 bases from V and 0 bases from J, leaving 7 bases between. The CDR3 totals 14 residues. The germline V gene encodes CDR1 SNHLY and CDR2 FYNNEI. CDR3 protein: CASSVDSSYNEQFF. CDR3 sequence (DNA): TGTGCCAGCAGTGTTGATAGCTCCTACAATGAGCAGTTCTTC.

This sequence joins TRBV25-1 and TRBJ1-6; a possible D gene is TRBD1 (5 bases). V lost 4 bases, J lost 1 base, and 8 bases lay in between. The CDR3 spans 15 residues. Germline assignment: CDR1 MGHDK and CDR2 SYGVNS. The CDR3 DNA follows: TGTGCCAGCAGTGCCGGGGGATCCTATAATTCACCCCTCCACTTT. Translated: CASSAGGSYNSPLHF.

This clone appeared once. The J gene is TRBJ2-1, the V gene TRBV19; 8 bases match TRBD2. The CDR3 extends over 15 amino acids. Germline-derived CDR1 and CDR2 are LNHDA and SQIVND (reference sequence). The junction had 6 bases not matched to a gene; V was cut back by 4 bases and J by 4 bases. The CDR3 reads CASSNKAGDYNEQFF. Here the CDR3 DNA reads TGTGCCAGTAGTAATAAAGCGGGAGATTACAATGAGCAGTTCTTC.

The genes are TRBV3-1 (or the pseudogene TRBV3-2) and TRBJ2-5; no reliable D call. The germline CDR1 and CDR2 sequences are LGHDT and YNNKEL (reference sequence). V was clipped by 4 bases and J by 5 bases, with 14 bases between them. CDR3 length equals 14 residues. The CDR3 DNA reads as TGTGCCAGCAGCCCAGCTGTCGCCAGGGAGACCCAGTACTTC. This codes for CASSPAVARETQYF.